This is a list of T cell receptor beta chains from one sample in a study of CD8+ T cells in alopecia areata. Clones were sequenced by immunoSEQ multiplex PCR, and TCRdb holds only the in-frame ones, with some missing. The sample has 150,000 to 200,000 clones; around three fifths are singletons. Sequencing used CD4+ T cells sorted from blood, obtained at week 24, from a patient treated with tofacitinib. All receptors come from a human donor with alopecia areata. CDR3s include the opening cysteine and the closing phenylalanine or tryptophan. The D gene is left open where the match is weak. A row's size may be missing; if present it is once, few, many or a size class.

j_call: TRBJ1-2
d_call: .
clone_size: .
v_call: TRBV27
cdr3_length: 15
cdr3_nt: TGTGCCAGCAGCACCCCCGGGGCAGGGCGGGATGGCTACACCTTC
cdr3_aa: CASSTPGAGRDGYTF

j_call: TRBJ1-2
d_call: TRBD1
clone_size: .
v_call: TRBV2
cdr3_length: 13
cdr3_nt: TGTGCCAGCAGGGGACAGGGGGGAGGTGGCTACACCTTC
cdr3_aa: CASRGQGGGGYTF

j_call: TRBJ2-2
d_call: .
clone_size: few
v_call: TRBV5-1
cdr3_length: 14
cdr3_nt: TGCGCCAGCAGCTTAATCTTGGACTCCGGGGAGCTGTTTTTT
cdr3_aa: CASSLILDSGELFF

j_call: TRBJ1-6
d_call: .
clone_size: .
v_call: TRBV19
cdr3_length: 13
cdr3_nt: TGTGCCAGTAGTGACAGCGGCAATTCACCCCTCCACTTT
cdr3_aa: CASSDSGNSPLHF

j_call: TRBJ1-5
d_call: TRBD1
clone_size: .
v_call: TRBV7-2
cdr3_length: 15
cdr3_nt: TGTGCCAGCAGCTTTAACAGGGGCCAAAATCAGCCCCAGCATTTT
cdr3_aa: CASSFNRGQNQPQHF

j_call: TRBJ1-5
d_call: TRBD1
clone_size: .
v_call: TRBV6-5
cdr3_length: 15
cdr3_nt: TGTGCCAGCAGTACACGGGCCAGGGGGGATCAGCCCCAGCATTTT
cdr3_aa: CASSTRARGDQPQHF

j_call: TRBJ2-7
d_call: .
clone_size: .
v_call: TRBV27
cdr3_length: 12
cdr3_nt: TGTGCCAGCAGCGCGGGACTCCGCGAGCAGTACTTC
cdr3_aa: CASSAGLREQYF

j_call: TRBJ2-7
d_call: .
clone_size: .
v_call: TRBV30
cdr3_length: 12
cdr3_nt: TGTGCCTGGAGTGGGGACGACGGTAGGCAGTACTTC
cdr3_aa: CAWSGDDGRQYF

j_call: TRBJ1-2
d_call: .
clone_size: .
v_call: TRBV19
cdr3_length: 12
cdr3_nt: TGTGCCAGTGTGGAGGCTAACTATGGCTACACCTTC
cdr3_aa: CASVEANYGYTF

j_call: TRBJ1-5
d_call: .
clone_size: .
v_call: TRBV5-6
cdr3_length: 14
cdr3_nt: TGTGCCAGCAGCCTCAGGGTGAGCAATCAGCCCCAGCATTTT
cdr3_aa: CASSLRVSNQPQHF

j_call: TRBJ2-7
d_call: TRBD2
clone_size: .
v_call: TRBV7-8
cdr3_length: 18
cdr3_nt: TGTACCAGCAGCGCCCGGACTAGCGGGGGCCCAAATTCCTACGAGCAGTACTTC
cdr3_aa: CTSSARTSGGPNSYEQYF

j_call: TRBJ1-2
d_call: TRBD1
clone_size: few
v_call: TRBV11-2
cdr3_length: 15
cdr3_nt: TGTGCCAGCAGCGCCTGGGACAGGTCCCGCTATGGCTACACCTTC
cdr3_aa: CASSAWDRSRYGYTF

j_call: TRBJ2-7
d_call: .
clone_size: .
v_call: TRBV9
cdr3_length: 13
cdr3_nt: TGTGCCAGCAGCGCTAAATTTGGGTACGAGCAGTACTTC
cdr3_aa: CASSAKFGYEQYF

j_call: TRBJ1-4
d_call: .
clone_size: .
v_call: TRBV30
cdr3_length: 18
cdr3_nt: TGTGCCTGGAGTGCCTCGAGGGACACGAGCCGTTACAATGAAAAACTGTTTTTT
cdr3_aa: CAWSASRDTSRYNEKLFF

j_call: TRBJ2-1
d_call: TRBD1
clone_size: few
v_call: TRBV30
cdr3_length: 14
cdr3_nt: TGTGCCTGGAGTGTTGGACAGGGGAGGGAGGAGCAGTTCTTC
cdr3_aa: CAWSVGQGREEQFF

j_call: TRBJ2-3
d_call: .
clone_size: .
v_call: TRBV18
cdr3_length: 16
cdr3_nt: TGTGCCAGCTCAGATTCTAGCCGCGGCCCCACAGATACGCAGTATTTT
cdr3_aa: CASSDSSRGPTDTQYF

j_call: TRBJ2-5
d_call: .
clone_size: few
v_call: TRBV2
cdr3_length: 12
cdr3_nt: TGTGCCAGCAGGGACGGTGACAGGCCCCAGTACTTC
cdr3_aa: CASRDGDRPQYF

j_call: TRBJ2-1
d_call: TRBD1
clone_size: .
v_call: TRBV29-1
cdr3_length: 13
cdr3_nt: TGCAGTGGCTCCGGGACAGGGAGGTATGAGCAGTTCTTC
cdr3_aa: CSGSGTGRYEQFF

j_call: TRBJ2-5
d_call: .
clone_size: few
v_call: TRBV29-1
cdr3_length: 13
cdr3_nt: TGCAGCGTTGTTCCCGGGACATCAGAGACCCAGTACTTC
cdr3_aa: CSVVPGTSETQYF

j_call: TRBJ2-1
d_call: .
clone_size: .
v_call: TRBV11-2
cdr3_length: 13
cdr3_nt: TGTGCCAGCAGCTTAGACGCTCTCAGAAAGCAGTTCTTC
cdr3_aa: CASSLDALRKQFF

j_call: TRBJ1-5
d_call: .
clone_size: .
v_call: TRBV30
cdr3_length: 14
cdr3_nt: TGTGCCTGGAGTAAAGGTTCGTACAATCAGCCCCAGCATTTT
cdr3_aa: CAWSKGSYNQPQHF

j_call: TRBJ1-6
d_call: .
clone_size: .
v_call: TRBV25-1
cdr3_length: 13
cdr3_nt: TGTGCCAGCAGTGAATCGGGGGATTCACCCCTCCACTTT
cdr3_aa: CASSESGDSPLHF

j_call: TRBJ1-1
d_call: TRBD1
clone_size: .
v_call: TRBV18
cdr3_length: 15
cdr3_nt: TGTGCCAGCTCACCCCGACAGGGAGAGAACACTGAAGCTTTCTTT
cdr3_aa: CASSPRQGENTEAFF

j_call: TRBJ2-3
d_call: .
clone_size: .
v_call: TRBV30
cdr3_length: 13
cdr3_nt: TGTGCCTGGAGTGTTGGGGATACAGATACGCAGTATTTT
cdr3_aa: CAWSVGDTDTQYF

j_call: TRBJ2-7
d_call: TRBD2
clone_size: .
v_call: TRBV19
cdr3_length: 17
cdr3_nt: TGTGCCAGGATACTCCCCCGCAGCGGGGGGGTCGCCTACGAGCAGTACTTC
cdr3_aa: CARILPRSGGVAYEQYF

j_call: TRBJ2-5
d_call: .
clone_size: .
v_call: TRBV4-1
cdr3_length: 12
cdr3_nt: TGCGCCAGCAGCCAAGAAGGGGAGACCCAGTACTTC
cdr3_aa: CASSQEGETQYF

j_call: TRBJ2-7
d_call: .
clone_size: .
v_call: TRBV10-2
cdr3_length: 17
cdr3_nt: TGCGCCAGCAGTGAGAATGTAGGCTACGGTCGCCCCTACGAGCAGTACTTC
cdr3_aa: CASSENVGYGRPYEQYF

j_call: TRBJ1-1
d_call: TRBD1
clone_size: .
v_call: TRBV29-1
cdr3_length: 13
cdr3_nt: TGCAGCGTCTCACGGGGACAGGGTGCTGAAGCTTTCTTT
cdr3_aa: CSVSRGQGAEAFF

j_call: TRBJ1-3
d_call: .
clone_size: .
v_call: TRBV9
cdr3_length: 15
cdr3_nt: TGTGCCAGCAGAGGCGACGGCTACTCTGGAAACACCATATATTTT
cdr3_aa: CASRGDGYSGNTIYF

j_call: TRBJ2-5
d_call: .
clone_size: .
v_call: TRBV6-6
cdr3_length: 12
cdr3_nt: TGTGCCAGCAGCTCGTCGGGCGGGACCCAGTACTTC
cdr3_aa: CASSSSGGTQYF

j_call: TRBJ1-5
d_call: .
clone_size: .
v_call: TRBV29-1
cdr3_length: 13
cdr3_nt: TGCAGCGTTGCGGGAACCAATGGGCAGCCCCAGCATTTT
cdr3_aa: CSVAGTNGQPQHF

j_call: TRBJ2-5
d_call: .
clone_size: few
v_call: TRBV2
cdr3_length: 18
cdr3_nt: TGTGCCAGCAGTGAAGTAGGGAAGGGGTACCTTGGATCCGAGACCCAGTACTTC
cdr3_aa: CASSEVGKGYLGSETQYF

j_call: TRBJ2-1
d_call: .
clone_size: .
v_call: TRBV5-6
cdr3_length: 16
cdr3_nt: TGTGCCAGCAGCCCGGTCGTGGAGGGGGGGAGGTATGAGCAGTTCTTC
cdr3_aa: CASSPVVEGGRYEQFF

j_call: TRBJ2-7
d_call: .
clone_size: few
v_call: TRBV29-1
cdr3_length: 12
cdr3_nt: TGCAGCGTTGCGGGGAACTCCTACGAGCAGTACTTC
cdr3_aa: CSVAGNSYEQYF

j_call: TRBJ1-1
d_call: .
clone_size: few
v_call: TRBV5-1
cdr3_length: 14
cdr3_nt: TGCGCCAGCAGCTTGGATGGGCCTTACACTGAAGCTTTCTTT
cdr3_aa: CASSLDGPYTEAFF

j_call: TRBJ2-7
d_call: TRBD1
clone_size: .
v_call: TRBV15
cdr3_length: 14
cdr3_nt: TGTGCCACCAGCAGAGCGGGACAGTCCTACGAGCAGTACTTC
cdr3_aa: CATSRAGQSYEQYF

j_call: TRBJ2-7
d_call: .
clone_size: few
v_call: TRBV10-2
cdr3_length: 13
cdr3_nt: TGCGCCAGCAGTGACCGGGGGCCCTACGAGCAGTACTTC
cdr3_aa: CASSDRGPYEQYF

j_call: TRBJ1-5
d_call: .
clone_size: few
v_call: TRBV7-8
cdr3_length: 17
cdr3_nt: TGTGCCAGCAGCTTAAGGCCACCTGCCCGTAGCAATCAGCCCCAGCATTTT
cdr3_aa: CASSLRPPARSNQPQHF

j_call: TRBJ1-1
d_call: .
clone_size: .
v_call: TRBV6-1
cdr3_length: 14
cdr3_nt: TGTGCCAGCTGTGAGACAGCCGGGGGTACTGAAGCTTTCTTT
cdr3_aa: CASCETAGGTEAFF

j_call: TRBJ2-7
d_call: .
clone_size: .
v_call: TRBV6-5
cdr3_length: 14
cdr3_nt: TGTGCCAGCAGTTATCGGAAGCCTCCCTACGAGCAGTACTTC
cdr3_aa: CASSYRKPPYEQYF

j_call: TRBJ2-5
d_call: .
clone_size: once
v_call: TRBV30
cdr3_length: 10
cdr3_nt: TGTGCCTGGAGAGCGGAGACCCAGTACTTC
cdr3_aa: CAWRAETQYF

j_call: TRBJ1-2
d_call: .
clone_size: .
v_call: TRBV29-1
cdr3_length: 12
cdr3_nt: TGCAGCGCAGGGGATCCTAACTATGGCTACACCTTC
cdr3_aa: CSAGDPNYGYTF

j_call: TRBJ1-4
d_call: .
clone_size: few
v_call: TRBV7-6
cdr3_length: 15
cdr3_nt: TGTGCCAGCAGCCTAAGTGGCGGAGGGGGTGAAAAACTGTTTTTT
cdr3_aa: CASSLSGGGGEKLFF

j_call: TRBJ1-5
d_call: TRBD1
clone_size: .
v_call: TRBV7-2
cdr3_length: 15
cdr3_nt: TGTGCCAGCAGCTGGACAGGACAAGTAAATCAGCCCCAGCATTTT
cdr3_aa: CASSWTGQVNQPQHF

j_call: TRBJ2-5
d_call: TRBD1
clone_size: .
v_call: TRBV9
cdr3_length: 14
cdr3_nt: TGTGCCAGCAGCGTAGCTACAGGGGTTGAGACCCAGTACTTC
cdr3_aa: CASSVATGVETQYF

j_call: TRBJ1-6
d_call: TRBD1
clone_size: few
v_call: TRBV7-6
cdr3_length: 15
cdr3_nt: TGTGCCAGCAGCTTAACGGGGCAGGGGGATTCACCCCTCCACTTT
cdr3_aa: CASSLTGQGDSPLHF

j_call: TRBJ2-5
d_call: .
clone_size: .
v_call: TRBV5-4
cdr3_length: 11
cdr3_nt: TGTGCCAGCGGGCCCGAAGAGACCCAGTACTTC
cdr3_aa: CASGPEETQYF

j_call: TRBJ1-2
d_call: .
clone_size: .
v_call: TRBV27
cdr3_length: 13
cdr3_nt: TGTGCCAGCAGTAAAAGTACAGGGCATGGCTACACCTTC
cdr3_aa: CASSKSTGHGYTF

j_call: TRBJ2-5
d_call: .
clone_size: .
v_call: TRBV15
cdr3_length: 14
cdr3_nt: TGTGCCACCCAAACACAAGGGTTTACAGAGACCCAGTACTTC
cdr3_aa: CATQTQGFTETQYF